The sequence of this TCR beta chain was determined in a study of PD-1 blockade in classical Hodgkin lymphoma. Time point given: cycle 4 day 1 (C4D1), after less than 7 weeks of nivolumab. Relapses following autologous stem cell transplantation were seen in all patients, with brentuximab vedotin exposure varying. The germline V gene has CDR1 GTSNPN and CDR2 SVGIG (reference sequence). V gave up 4 bases and J gave up 1 base, with 7 bases separating them. This CDR3 region has 12 residues. Whole-study findings and limits: Compared with baseline, CD4+ but not CD8+ TCR diversity had risen significantly by C4D1.

Comments on this clone: Its antigen remains unidentified.

Only in-frame clones appear in the TCRdb table, and some are missing; sequencing was by immunoSEQ multiplex PCR. The top ten clones hold 1.5% to 2.5% of a sample with 80,000 to 100,000 clones, about 93% of them seen once. The J gene is TRBJ1-2, the V gene TRBV30; TRBD1 is a possible D gene (5 bases). The source of this sequence is a human donor with classical Hodgkin lymphoma. Sequencing used peripheral blood mononuclear cells (PBMCs), obtained before the fourth cycle of nivolumab. The CDR3 sequence: CAWTGINYGYTF. DNA of the CDR3: TGTGCCTGGACAGGGATTAACTATGGCTACACCTTC.